This T cell receptor beta chain emerged from a study of shared clonotypes between healthy human individuals. Sequencing used immunoSEQ multiplex PCR; TCRdb keeps in-frame clones, though not all of them. The table shows 2 million to 3 million clones, with over 85% occurring only once. The CDR3 covers 13 residues. The V segment lost 7 bases and the J segment 1 base; nucleotides outside the gene matches: 5. Germline values: CDR1 SQVTM, CDR2 ANQGSEA. Material: naive CD4+ T cells sorted from blood. Subset noted: CD45RA+ positively selected. V is TRBV29-1 and J is TRBJ1-1; TRBD1 matches 8 bases. The clonotype was recovered from a man aged 18-30 years in good health. CDR3 DNA sequence: TGCAGCGCCCGGACAGGGAAGAACACTGAAGCTTTCTTT. Protein sequence: CSARTGKNTEAFF.